This TCR beta chain was retrieved from a study of shared clonotypes between healthy human individuals. Overall study: Used for every donor were three CD4 naive, three CD4 memory, two CD8 naive and one CD8 memory plate.

Clones were read by immunoSEQ multiplex PCR, and TCRdb kept only the in-frame ones, dropping some. The table records 2.5 million or so clones, around 94% of them present only once. Details on this clone: Antigen specificity is unknown.

Study-level points and caveats: The small donor group covered limited genetic and exposure diversity.

CDR1 and CDR2 from the germline V gene are SGHRS and YFSETQ. This CDR3 comprises 14 residues. The V end was cut by 2 bases, the J end by 3 bases, with 8 bases between. Free of recent acute infections or vaccinations, the donors were healthy HIV-negative adults. The V call is TRBV5-1, the J call TRBJ1-4, with D unresolved. The receptor was derived from a man younger than 35 in good health. The material sequenced was naive CD4+ T cells sorted from blood. Subset indicated: CD45RA+ positively selected. CDR3 coding DNA: TGCGCCAGCAGCTTAGGGATCTCTAATGAAAAACTGTTTTTT. Translation: CASSLGISNEKLFF.